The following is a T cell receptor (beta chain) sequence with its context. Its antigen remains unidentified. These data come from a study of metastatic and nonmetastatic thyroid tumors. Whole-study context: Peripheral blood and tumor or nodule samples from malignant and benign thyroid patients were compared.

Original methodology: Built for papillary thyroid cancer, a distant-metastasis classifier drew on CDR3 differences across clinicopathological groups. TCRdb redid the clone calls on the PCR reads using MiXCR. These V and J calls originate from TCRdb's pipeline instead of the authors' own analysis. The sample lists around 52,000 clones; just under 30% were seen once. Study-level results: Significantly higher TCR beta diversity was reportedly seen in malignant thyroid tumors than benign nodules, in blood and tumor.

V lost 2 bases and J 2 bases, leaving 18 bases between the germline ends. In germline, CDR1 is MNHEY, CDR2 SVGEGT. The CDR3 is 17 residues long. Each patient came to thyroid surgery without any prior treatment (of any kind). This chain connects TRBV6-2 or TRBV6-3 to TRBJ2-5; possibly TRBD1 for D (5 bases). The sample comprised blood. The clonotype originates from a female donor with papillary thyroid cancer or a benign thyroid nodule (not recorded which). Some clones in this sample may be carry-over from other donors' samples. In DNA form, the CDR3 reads TGTGCCAGCAGTTACGCGCCTCGGCAGGGCCTACAAGAGACCCAGTACTTC. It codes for CASSYAPRQGLQETQYF.